What follows is one T cell receptor beta chain and its context. What it recognizes is unknown. The entry originates in a study of PD-1 blockade in classical Hodgkin lymphoma. Overall study context: Nivolumab 3 mg/kg was given intravenously every 2 weeks. Study-wide findings and caveats: Lower baseline TCR diversity marked trial partial responders and progressors. Whereas CD4+ TCR diversity had risen significantly by C4D1, CD8+ TCR diversity had not. What drove the repertoire differences, possibly disease activity or prior therapy, has not been defined.

Generated by immunoSEQ multiplex PCR, the TCRdb table keeps only in-frame clones and is missing some. The table records about 31,000 clones, roughly four fifths of them present only once. Time point noted: cycle 4 day 1 (C4D1), after 6 weeks of nivolumab. Every patient was affected by relapse after autologous stem cell transplantation, while exposure to brentuximab vedotin was not uniform. Source: peripheral blood mononuclear cells (PBMCs), taken before the fourth cycle of nivolumab. This clonotype was sampled from a human donor with classical Hodgkin lymphoma.

CDR3 sequence (DNA): TGTGCCAGCAGCTCCACCGGGACACTGAACACCGGGGAGCTGTTTTTT. This encodes CASSSTGTLNTGELFF. The chain recombines TRBV7-2 with TRBJ2-2; the D gene is possibly TRBD1 (6 bases). The V end lost 4 bases, the J end lost 1 base, and 13 bases lay between the germline ends. CDR1 SGHTA and CDR2 FQGNSA come from the germline V gene. The CDR3 contains 16 residues.